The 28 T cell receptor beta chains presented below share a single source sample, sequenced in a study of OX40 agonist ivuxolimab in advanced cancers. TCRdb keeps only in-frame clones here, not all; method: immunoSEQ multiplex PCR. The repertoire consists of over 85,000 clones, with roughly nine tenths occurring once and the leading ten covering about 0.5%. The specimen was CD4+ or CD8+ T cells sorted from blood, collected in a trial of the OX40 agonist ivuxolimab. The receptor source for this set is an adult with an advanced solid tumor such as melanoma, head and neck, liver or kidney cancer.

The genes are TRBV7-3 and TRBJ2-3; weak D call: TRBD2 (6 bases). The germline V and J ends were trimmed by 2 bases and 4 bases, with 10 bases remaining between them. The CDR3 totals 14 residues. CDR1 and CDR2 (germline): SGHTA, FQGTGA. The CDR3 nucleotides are TGTGCCAGCAGCTTAGTTCTAGCGTCAGATACGCAGTATTTT. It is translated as CASSLVLASDTQYF. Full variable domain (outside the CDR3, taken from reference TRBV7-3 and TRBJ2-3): GAGVSQTPSNKVTEKGKYVELRCDPISGHTALYWYRQSLGQGPEFLIYFQGTGAADDSGLPNDRFFAVRPEGSVSTLKIQRTERGDSAVYLCASSLVLASDTQYFGPGTRLTVL.

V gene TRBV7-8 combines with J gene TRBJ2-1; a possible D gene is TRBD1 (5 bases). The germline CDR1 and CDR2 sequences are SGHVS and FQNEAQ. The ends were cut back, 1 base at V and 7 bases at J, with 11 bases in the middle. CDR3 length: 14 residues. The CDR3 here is CASSLDRFPNEQFF. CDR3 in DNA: TGTGCCAGCAGCTTAGACAGGTTTCCGAATGAGCAGTTCTTC. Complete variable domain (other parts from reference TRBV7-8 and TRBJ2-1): GAGVSQSPRYKVAKRGQDVALRCDPISGHVSLFWYQQALGQGPEFLTYFQNEAQLDKSGLPSDRFFAERPEGSVSTLKIQRTQQEDSAVYLCASSLDRFPNEQFFGPGTRLTVL.

The CDR3, as DNA: TGCGCCAGCAGCCAAGAGACAGGTTCTGGGGCCAACGTCCTGACTTTC. It is translated as CASSQETGSGANVLTF. This sequence joins TRBV4-3 and TRBJ2-6; tentative D call: TRBD1 (6 bases). The CDR3 is made up of 16 amino acids. Looked up from germline, CDR1 is LGHNA and CDR2 is YSLEER. Trimming shortened V by 0 bases and J by 1 base, and 7 bases separated the two germline ends.

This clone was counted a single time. CDR3: CASKVGGTGELFF. The CDR3 bases are TGTGCCAGCAAGGTCGGTGGAACCGGGGAGCTGTTTTTT. The J gene is TRBJ2-2, the V gene TRBV2; D is undetermined. V dropped 7 bases and J dropped 5 bases, with 11 bases sitting between them. Germline-derived CDR1 and CDR2 are SNHLY and FYNNEI. The CDR3 covers 13 residues.

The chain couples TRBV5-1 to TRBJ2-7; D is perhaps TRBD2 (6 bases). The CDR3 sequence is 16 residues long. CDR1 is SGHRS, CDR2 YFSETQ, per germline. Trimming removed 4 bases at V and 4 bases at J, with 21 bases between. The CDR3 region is CASSPTSGVPPYEQYF. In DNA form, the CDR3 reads TGCGCCAGCAGCCCGACTAGTGGGGTCCCACCATACGAGCAGTACTTC. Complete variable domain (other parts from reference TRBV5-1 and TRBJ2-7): KAGVTQTPRYLIKTRGQQVTLSCSPISGHRSVSWYQQTPGQGLQFLFEYFSETQRNKGNFPGRFSGRQFSNSRSEMNVSTLELGDSALYLCASSPTSGVPPYEQYFGPGTRLTVT.

The CDR3 bases are TGTGCCAGCTCACGTAGTGAACAGGGGCGCTTTGGTGGCTACACCTTC. Protein sequence: CASSRSEQGRFGGYTF. The chain links TRBV18 to TRBJ1-2, with 7 bases that match TRBD1. The V gene's germline CDR1 is KGHSH and CDR2 LQKENI. The CDR3 consists of 16 residues. J gave up 7 bases and V 4 bases, and 15 bases lay outside the gene matches.

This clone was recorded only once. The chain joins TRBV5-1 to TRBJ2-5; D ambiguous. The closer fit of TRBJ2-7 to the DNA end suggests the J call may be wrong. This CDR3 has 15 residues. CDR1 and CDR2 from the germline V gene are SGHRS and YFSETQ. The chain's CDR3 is CASSLEPARFYEQYF. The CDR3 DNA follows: TGCGCCAGCAGCTTGGAACCAGCCAGGTTCTACGAGCAGTACTTC.

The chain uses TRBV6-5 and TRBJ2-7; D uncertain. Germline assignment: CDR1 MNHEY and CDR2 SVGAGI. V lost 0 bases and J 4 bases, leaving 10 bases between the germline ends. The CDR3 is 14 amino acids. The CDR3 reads CASSYSLGSYEQYF. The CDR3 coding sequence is TGTGCCAGCAGTTACTCGCTAGGGTCATACGAGCAGTACTTC.

The CDR3 DNA is TGTGCCAGCAGCTTCGCAGGGGACACTGAAGCTTTCTTT. Protein product: CASSFAGDTEAFF. The genes are TRBV7-9 and TRBJ1-1, with D tentatively TRBD1 (6 bases). V lost 3 bases to trimming and J lost 3 bases, with 8 bases between them. The CDR3 contains 13 residues. Germline CDR1 reads SEHNR; CDR2 reads FQNEAQ (reference sequence).

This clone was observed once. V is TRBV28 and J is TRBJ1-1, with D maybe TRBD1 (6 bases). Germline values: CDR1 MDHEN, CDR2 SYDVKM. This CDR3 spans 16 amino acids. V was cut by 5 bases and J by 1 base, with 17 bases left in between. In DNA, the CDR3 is TGTGCCAGCAGTCCAGCTGGGGGGGCGGCGAACACTGAAGCTTTCTTT. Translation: CASSPAGGAANTEAFF.

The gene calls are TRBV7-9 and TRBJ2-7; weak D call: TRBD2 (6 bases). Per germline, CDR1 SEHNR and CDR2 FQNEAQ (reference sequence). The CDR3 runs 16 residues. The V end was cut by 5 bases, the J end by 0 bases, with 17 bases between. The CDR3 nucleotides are TGTGCCAGCAGCCCTACTAGGGACTTTTACTCCTACGAGCAGTACTTC. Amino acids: CASSPTRDFYSYEQYF.

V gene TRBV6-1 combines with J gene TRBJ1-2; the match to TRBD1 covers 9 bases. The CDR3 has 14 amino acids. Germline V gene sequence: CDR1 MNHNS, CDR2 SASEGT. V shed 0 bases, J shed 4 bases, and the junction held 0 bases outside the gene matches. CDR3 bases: TGTGCCAGCAGTGAAGCACAGGGGGCCTATGGCTACACCTTC. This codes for CASSEAQGAYGYTF.

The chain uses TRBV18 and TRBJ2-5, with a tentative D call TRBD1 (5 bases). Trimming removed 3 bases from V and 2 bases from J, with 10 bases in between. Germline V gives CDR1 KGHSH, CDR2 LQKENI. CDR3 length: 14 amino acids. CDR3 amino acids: CASSPGRLQETQYF. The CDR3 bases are TGTGCCAGCTCACCGGGGCGGTTACAAGAGACCCAGTACTTC.

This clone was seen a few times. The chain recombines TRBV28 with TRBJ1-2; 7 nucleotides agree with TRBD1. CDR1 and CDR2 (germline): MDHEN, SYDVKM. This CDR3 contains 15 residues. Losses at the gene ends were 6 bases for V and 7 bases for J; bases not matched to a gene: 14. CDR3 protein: CASRIWGTDWSGYTF. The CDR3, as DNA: TGTGCCAGCAGGATTTGGGGGACAGATTGGAGTGGCTACACCTTC.

The CDR3 here is CASSPHLINQPQHF. CDR3 bases: TGTGCCAGCAGCCCTCACCTGATCAATCAGCCCCAGCATTTT. V is TRBV6-5 and J is TRBJ1-5; D uncertain. The CDR3 is made up of 14 amino acids. With 6 bases removed from V and 3 bases from J, the gap between germline ends came to 12 bases. CDR1 and CDR2 from the germline V gene are MNHEY and SVGAGI.

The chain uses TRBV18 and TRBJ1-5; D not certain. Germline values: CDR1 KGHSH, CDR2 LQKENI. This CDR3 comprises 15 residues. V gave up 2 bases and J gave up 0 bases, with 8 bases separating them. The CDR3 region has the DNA TGTGCCAGCTCACCATCGGGGTATAGCAATCAGCCCCAGCATTTT. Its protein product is CASSPSGYSNQPQHF.

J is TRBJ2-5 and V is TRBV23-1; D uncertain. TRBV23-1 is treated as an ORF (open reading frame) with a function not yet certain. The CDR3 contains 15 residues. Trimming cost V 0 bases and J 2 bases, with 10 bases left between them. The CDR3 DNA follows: TGCGCCAGCAGTCAATCGAGCCAGGCTCAAGAGACCCAGTACTTC. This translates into CASSQSSQAQETQYF.

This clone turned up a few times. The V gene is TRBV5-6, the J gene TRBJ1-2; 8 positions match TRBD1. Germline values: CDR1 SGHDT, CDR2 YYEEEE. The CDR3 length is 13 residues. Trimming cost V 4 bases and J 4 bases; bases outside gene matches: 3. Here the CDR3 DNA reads TGTGCCAGCAGCGTACAGGGGGTCTATGGCTACACCTTC. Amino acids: CASSVQGVYGYTF.

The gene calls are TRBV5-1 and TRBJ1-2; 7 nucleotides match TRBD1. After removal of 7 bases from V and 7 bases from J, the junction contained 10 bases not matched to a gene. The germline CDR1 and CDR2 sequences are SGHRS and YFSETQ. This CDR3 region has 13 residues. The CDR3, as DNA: TGCGCCAGCTATCCAGGGAGGGGGCCTGGCTACACCTTC. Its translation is CASYPGRGPGYTF.

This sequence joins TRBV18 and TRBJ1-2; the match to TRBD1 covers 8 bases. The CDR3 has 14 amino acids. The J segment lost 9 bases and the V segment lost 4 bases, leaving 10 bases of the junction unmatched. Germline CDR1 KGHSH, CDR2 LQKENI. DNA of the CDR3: TGTGCCAGCTCACAATCTTCAGGGGGCTCTAGCTACACCTTC. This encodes CASSQSSGGSSYTF.

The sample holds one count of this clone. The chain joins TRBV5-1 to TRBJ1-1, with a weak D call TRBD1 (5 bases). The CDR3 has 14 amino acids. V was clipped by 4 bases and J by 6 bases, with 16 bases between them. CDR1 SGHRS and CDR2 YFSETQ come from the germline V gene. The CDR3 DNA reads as TGCGCCAGCAGCCGTGACAGAAAAGGGCCTGAAGCTTTCTTT. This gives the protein CASSRDRKGPEAFF.

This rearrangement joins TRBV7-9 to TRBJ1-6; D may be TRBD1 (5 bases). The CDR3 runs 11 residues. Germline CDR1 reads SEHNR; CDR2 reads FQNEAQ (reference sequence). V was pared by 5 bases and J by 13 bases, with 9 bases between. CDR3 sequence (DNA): TGTGCCAGCAGCCCGGGGGTTCCCCTCCACTTT. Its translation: CASSPGVPLHF. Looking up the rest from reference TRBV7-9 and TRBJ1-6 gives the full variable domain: DTGVSQNPRHKITKRGQNVTFRCDPISEHNRLYWYRQTLGQGPEFLTYFQNEAQLEKSRLLSDRFSAERPKGSFSTLEIQRTEQGDSAMYLCASSPGVPLHFGNGTRLTVT.

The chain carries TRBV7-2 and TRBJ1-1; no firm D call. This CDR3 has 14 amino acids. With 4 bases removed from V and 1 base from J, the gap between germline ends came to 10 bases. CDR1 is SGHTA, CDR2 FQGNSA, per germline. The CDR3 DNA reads TGTGCCAGCAGCTCGCCGGGCCGGAACACTGAAGCTTTCTTT. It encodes CASSSPGRNTEAFF.

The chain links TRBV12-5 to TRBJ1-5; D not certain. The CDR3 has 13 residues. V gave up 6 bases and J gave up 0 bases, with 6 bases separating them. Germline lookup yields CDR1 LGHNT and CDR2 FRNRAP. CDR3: CASGVISNQPQHF. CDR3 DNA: TGTGCTAGTGGGGTGATTAGCAATCAGCCCCAGCATTTT.

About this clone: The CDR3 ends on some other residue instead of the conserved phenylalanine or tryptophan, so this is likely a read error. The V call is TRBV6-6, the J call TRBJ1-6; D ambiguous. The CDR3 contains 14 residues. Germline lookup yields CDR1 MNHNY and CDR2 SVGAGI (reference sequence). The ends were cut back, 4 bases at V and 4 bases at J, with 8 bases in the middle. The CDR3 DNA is TGTGCCAGCAGTTCCGCTGGGTATAATTCACCCCTCCACCTT. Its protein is CASSSAGYNSPLHL.

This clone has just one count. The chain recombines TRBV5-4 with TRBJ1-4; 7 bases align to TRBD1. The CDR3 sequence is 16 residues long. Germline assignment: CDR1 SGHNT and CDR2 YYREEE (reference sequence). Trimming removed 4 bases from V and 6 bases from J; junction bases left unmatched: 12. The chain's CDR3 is CASSQGQATGDEKLFF. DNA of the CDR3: TGTGCCAGCAGCCAAGGACAGGCAACGGGCGATGAAAAACTGTTTTTT.

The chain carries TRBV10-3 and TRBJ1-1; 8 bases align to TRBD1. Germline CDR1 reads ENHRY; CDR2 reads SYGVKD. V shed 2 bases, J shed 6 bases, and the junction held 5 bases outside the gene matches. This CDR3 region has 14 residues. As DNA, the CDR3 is TGTGCCATCAGTGAGGGGGACAGGAAACCTGAAGCTTTCTTT. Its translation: CAISEGDRKPEAFF.

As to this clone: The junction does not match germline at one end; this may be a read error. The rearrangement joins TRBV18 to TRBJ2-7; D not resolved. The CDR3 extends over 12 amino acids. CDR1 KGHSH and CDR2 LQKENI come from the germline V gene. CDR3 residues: CASSPPLSEQYF. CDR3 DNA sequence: TGTGCCAGCTCCCCACCCCTCTCCGAGCAGTACTTC.